In its sample, the clone carrying this TCR beta chain was seen many times. What it recognizes is unknown. RNA was extracted from bulk tissue without any cell sorting. More than 3 cm separated this lung sample from the edge of the tumor. The source of the sample is a study of tumor and adjacent non-tumor tissue in lung cancer. Study summary: Approximately 4 million productive TCRbeta reads were obtained per sample on average. Overall study findings and caveats: Normal lung showed higher cumulative top 100 clone frequency than tumor. Shorter survival was associated with higher TCR diversity in tumors.

TCRbeta libraries were built with three rounds of nested PCR, modified from ARM-PCR. MiXCR, applied by TCRdb to the multiplex PCR reads, yields one record per CDR3 protein. The data show 60,000 to 85,000 distinct CDR3 sequences, with more than 75% seen just once and 40% to 50% held by the top ten. This TCR was recovered from a man in his sixties with non-small cell lung cancer. Sequencing used distant non-tumor lung tissue.

CDR3 nucleotides: TGTGCCAGCATATACCCGGGACATCAGAACACTGAAGCTTTCTTT. Amino acid sequence: CASIYPGHQNTEAFF. The chain is built from TRBV28 and TRBJ1-1; a possible D gene is TRBD1 (6 bases). In germline, CDR1 is MDHEN, CDR2 SYDVKM. The CDR3 length is 15 residues. With 7 bases removed from V and 1 base from J, the gap between germline ends came to 16 bases.